Listed below are T cell receptor beta chains from one sample, sequenced in a study of blood T cells in healthy people across ages. MiXCR, applied by TCRdb to the 5' RACE reads, yields one record per CDR3 protein. The sample yields under 1,100,000 distinct CDR3 sequences, roughly 24% seen once. These same records also appear under a second study, on T cells of mothers and their children.

The sequencing sample was made of blood. All receptors derive from a girl under 10 years old in good health. Each CDR3 is given with its conserved first and last residue. Each record gives: V gene, J gene, D gene, clone size, CDR3 DNA, CDR3 protein. The D gene is left open where the match is weak. Size is stated for part of the rows, as once, few or many counts, or as a class when the clone is expanded.

>TRBV29-1|TRBJ2-7|.|few
TGCAGCGCCAAATCCCCCACGGGTACCTACGAGCAGTACTTC
CSAKSPTGTYEQYF
>TRBV5-1|TRBJ2-7|.|few
TGCGCCAGCAGCTTGGACGGCCAGGGGATCGAGCAGTACTTC
CASSLDGQGIEQYF
>TRBV9|TRBJ2-3|TRBD2|few
TGTGCCAGCAGCTCCGAAGGAGCGGGAGGCACAGATACGCAGTATTTT
CASSSEGAGGTDTQYF
>TRBV29-1|TRBJ2-7|.|.
TGCAGCGTCAACGTGCTTCACTCCTACGAGCAGTACTTC
CSVNVLHSYEQYF
>TRBV5-1|TRBJ2-5|TRBD1|few
TGCGCCAGCAGACAACTCGGACAGGCCCAAGAGACCCAGTACTTC
CASRQLGQAQETQYF
>TRBV9|TRBJ1-5|.|.
TGTGCCAGCAGCGCAGGCGCGACAGGATCTCACCAGCCCCAGCATTTT
CASSAGATGSHQPQHF
>TRBV29-1|TRBJ1-4|TRBD1|.
TGCAGCGTCTTGTCTCTTCAGACAGGGGTGGAGAAACTGTTTTTT
CSVLSLQTGVEKLFF
>TRBV6-2/TRBV6-3|TRBJ2-5|.|.
TGTGCCAGCAGCTACCCGTTCGGGAGAGGAGAGACCCAGTACTTC
CASSYPFGRGETQYF
>TRBV7-2|TRBJ1-5|.|few
TGTGCCAGCAGCCCCGGCCGGAGGGGGGATCAGCCCCAGCATTTT
CASSPGRRGDQPQHF
>TRBV14|TRBJ2-1|.|once
TGTGCCAGCAGCCAAAAACCTTTACAGGTCGGGGAGCAGTTCTTC
CASSQKPLQVGEQFF
>TRBV6-5|TRBJ2-7|TRBD2|few
TGTGCCAGCTCGGCTGAAGCGGGAGGGTTCTACGAGCAGTACTTC
CASSAEAGGFYEQYF
>TRBV3-1|TRBJ2-5|.|.
TGTGCCAGCAGCCAAGCGGGGACCCGGGAGACCCAGTACTTC
CASSQAGTRETQYF
>TRBV18|TRBJ2-3|TRBD2|once
TGTGCCAGCTCGCCACGGCTAGCGGGAGGTTCAGATACGCAGTATTTT
CASSPRLAGGSDTQYF
>TRBV7-9|TRBJ1-1|TRBD1|.
TGTGCCAGCAGCCTGCCGACAGGGCGTGAGGTTGAAGCTTTCTTT
CASSLPTGREVEAFF
>TRBV6-8|TRBJ1-5|TRBD1|.
TGTGCCAGCAGCCCCGAGGGGGCGAGGTATCAGCCCCAGCATTTT
CASSPEGARYQPQHF
>TRBV28|TRBJ1-1|.|.
TGTGCCAGCAGTTTCCCAGGGCTTGCCACTGAAGCTTTCTTT
CASSFPGLATEAFF
>TRBV12-3/TRBV12-4|TRBJ2-7|TRBD1|few
TGTGCCAGCAGTTTGGGGCTCGACAGGGGAGTCCGCTACGAGCAGTACTTC
CASSLGLDRGVRYEQYF
>TRBV29-1|TRBJ2-1|.|.
TGCAGCGTTGTTGTAGCGTCTTACAATGAGCAGTTCTTC
CSVVVASYNEQFF
>TRBV25-1|TRBJ1-4|.|few
TGTGCCAGCAGTGAATATACGGGAGGAAAACTGTTTTTT
CASSEYTGGKLFF
>TRBV5-6|TRBJ2-3|TRBD2|.
TGTGCCAGCAGCTCGGGACTAGACTTAGATACGCAGTATTTT
CASSSGLDLDTQYF
>TRBV20-1|TRBJ2-2|TRBD2|.
TGCAGTGCTAGAGATCGCTGGGAGGGCACCGGGGAGCTGTTTTTT
CSARDRWEGTGELFF
>TRBV6-1|TRBJ2-7|.|few
TGTGCCAGCGCGGGGTCGGGACTTTACGAGCAGTACTTC
CASAGSGLYEQYF
>TRBV6-2/TRBV6-3|TRBJ1-5|.|few
TGTGCCAGCAGTCCAGGGGATTGGTACAATCAGCCCCAGCATTTT
CASSPGDWYNQPQHF
>TRBV29-1|TRBJ1-1|.|once
TGCAGCGTTGTTCGTTGGGGTTGGGGGCAAGGATCGAACGCCACTGAAGCTTTCTTT
CSVVRWGWGQGSNATEAFF
>TRBV24-1|TRBJ2-1|.|few
TGTGCCACCAGTGATTTGCGTATGGGCGGGGAGCAGTTCTTC
CATSDLRMGGEQFF
>TRBV27|TRBJ2-1|.|few
TGTGCCAGCAGTTCGGGACTCCTCTCCTACAATGAGCAGTTCTTC
CASSSGLLSYNEQFF
>TRBV3-1|TRBJ2-7|TRBD2|.
TGTGCCAGCAGCCTTACTAGCGGGAGTTGGTACGAGCAGTACTTC
CASSLTSGSWYEQYF
>TRBV24-1|TRBJ1-2|TRBD1|few
TGTGCCACCAGTGGGGAGGACAGGGGGCTCGGCTACACCTTC
CATSGEDRGLGYTF